Sequencing of this T cell receptor (beta chain) was carried out in a study of blood T cell repertoires in COVID-19. Source study methods: For nucleated cells, counts were estimated from reference gene primer amplification. The table came from immunoSEQ multiplex PCR; TCRdb's copy has only in-frame clones and leaves some out. The DNA was the basis for D and trimming; V, J and clone size are from that table. The data show around 250,000 clones, around 83% seen once. This CDR3 has 14 residues. This sequence was found in a man at least 80 years old with acute or convalescent COVID-19. The sequencing sample was made of peripheral blood. The chain combines TRBV12-1 with TRBJ1-3; TRBD1, the D gene given by the table, was not confirmed from the DNA. TRBV12-1 has pseudogene status. For the CDR3, the DNA is TGTGCCAGCAGCTCCTGGACAGGGGGGTACACCATATATTTT. It specifies CASSSWTGGYTIYF.